Following are 25 T cell receptor beta chains from one sample sequenced in a study of PD-1 blockade in mismatch repair-deficient tumors. The table came from immunoSEQ multiplex PCR; TCRdb's copy has only in-frame clones and leaves some out. This table holds about 51,000 clones, over 70% found once. Sequenced here: peripheral blood, sampled 20 weeks after starting pembrolizumab. All receptors come from an adult with mismatch repair-deficient cancer.

CDR3 sequence (DNA): TGCGCCAGCAGCTTAACAGGGGGCCCCTACGAGCAGTACTTC. It translates to CASSLTGGPYEQYF. This sequence joins TRBV5-1 and TRBJ2-7; 9 positions match TRBD1. V shed 2 bases, J shed 2 bases, and the junction held 2 bases outside the gene matches. The CDR3 runs 14 residues. The V gene's germline CDR1 is SGHRS and CDR2 YFSETQ.

This chain joins TRBV7-9 and TRBJ2-2, with 10 bases matching TRBD1. Unmatched junction bases numbered 11, after V lost 4 bases and J lost 6 bases. The CDR3 consists of 17 residues. From germline, CDR1 is SEHNR and CDR2 FQNEAQ (reference sequence). CDR3 in amino acids: CASSSPLDRGHPGELFF. In DNA, the CDR3 is TGTGCCAGCAGCTCTCCTCTAGACAGGGGGCATCCCGGGGAGCTGTTTTTT.

This rearrangement joins TRBV19 to TRBJ1-5; D ambiguous. The V end was cut by 6 bases, the J end by 0 bases, with 12 bases between. CDR1 LNHDA and CDR2 SQIVND come from the germline V gene (reference sequence). The CDR3 is 15 residues long. The CDR3: CASRQQTYSNQPQHF. The DNA of the CDR3 is TGTGCCAGTAGACAACAGACTTATAGCAATCAGCCCCAGCATTTT. The full variable domain, rest sourced from reference TRBV19 and TRBJ1-5, is DGGITQSPKYLFRKEGQNVTLSCEQNLNHDAMYWYRQDPGQGLRLIYYSQIVNDFQKGDIAEGYSVSREKKESFPLTVTSAQKNPTAFYLCASRQQTYSNQPQHFGDGTRLSIL.

CDR3 sequence reads: CASSPPPDEQFF. The CDR3 DNA sequence: TGTGCCAGCAGTCCCCCACCCGATGAGCAGTTCTTC. The J gene is TRBJ2-1, the V gene TRBV2; no firm D call. Germline V CDR1 and CDR2: SNHLY, FYNNEI. Trimming cost V 5 bases and J 8 bases, with 10 bases left between them. The CDR3 contains 12 residues.

V and J are TRBV10-2 and TRBJ2-7; TRBD2 might be the D (5 bases). Trimming stripped 4 bases from V and 6 bases from J, with 10 bases between. The CDR3 is made up of 12 amino acids. From germline, CDR1 is WSHSY and CDR2 SAAADI. The CDR3 here is CASSVSGSEQYF. CDR3 nucleotide sequence: TGCGCCAGCAGTGTGTCGGGGTCCGAGCAGTACTTC.

V gene TRBV19 combines with J gene TRBJ2-7; possible D gene TRBD2, 6 bases. The CDR3 has 13 residues. V lost 3 bases to trimming and J lost 4 bases, with 10 bases between them. CDR1 and CDR2 from the germline V gene are LNHDA and SQIVND (reference sequence). The CDR3 nucleotides read TGTGCCAGTAGTATGGGACTGTGGTACGAGCAGTACTTC. This translates into CASSMGLWYEQYF.

The rearrangement joins TRBV30 to TRBJ2-6; 8 nucleotides line up with TRBD1. Germline CDR1 is GTSNPN and CDR2 is SVGIG (reference sequence). The CDR3 loop spans 14 amino acids. J lost 6 bases, V lost 2 bases, and 3 bases had no gene match. The CDR3 is CAWSMGQAANVLTF. In nucleotides, the CDR3 is TGTGCCTGGAGTATGGGACAGGCGGCCAACGTCCTGACTTTC. The variable domain in full, with the rest retrieved from reference TRBV30 and TRBJ2-6, is SQTIHQWPATLVQPVGSPLSLECTVEGTSNPNLYWYRQAAGRGLQLLFYSVGIGQISSEVPQNLSASRPQDRQFILSSKKLLLSDSGFYLCAWSMGQAANVLTFGAGSRLTVL.

The chain couples TRBV5-1 to TRBJ2-1; 8 bases are a match to TRBD2. V shed 1 base and J 7 bases; nucleotides not matched to a gene: 10. The CDR3 runs to 16 residues. The germline gives CDR1 SGHRS, CDR2 YFSETQ. In nucleotides, the CDR3 is TGCGCCAGCAGCTTGCGCCCACTAGCGGAGGGGAATGAGCAGTTCTTC. Protein: CASSLRPLAEGNEQFF.

The chain combines TRBV18 with TRBJ1-1; TRBD1 is a possible D gene (6 bases). The CDR3 extends over 14 amino acids. CDR1 is KGHSH and CDR2 is LQKENI in the germline V gene. V gave up 2 bases and J gave up 2 bases, with 9 bases separating them. The CDR3 region has the DNA TGTGCCAGCTCACCAAAGGACAGTAACACTGAAGCTTTCTTT. Its translation: CASSPKDSNTEAFF.

J is TRBJ2-2 and V is TRBV2; 7 bases are shared with TRBD2. Germline trimming cut 5 bases from V and 5 bases from J; bases unmatched to any gene: 11. CDR1 and CDR2 from the germline V gene are SNHLY and FYNNEI. This CDR3 has 16 residues. This CDR3 reads CASSQEAGVGTGELFF. The DNA of the CDR3 is TGTGCCAGCAGTCAGGAGGCGGGAGTAGGTACCGGGGAGCTGTTTTTT.

The V gene is TRBV28, the J gene TRBJ2-5; 8 nucleotides line up with TRBD2. The trim removed 2 bases at V and 0 bases at J, leaving 5 bases unmatched. The CDR3 runs to 16 residues. Per germline, CDR1 MDHEN and CDR2 SYDVKM. The CDR3 DNA sequence: TGTGCCAGCAGTTTAGGTTCTAGCGGGTACCAAGAGACCCAGTACTTC. This codes for CASSLGSSGYQETQYF.

J is TRBJ2-2 and V is TRBV10-3, with D uncertain. Deletions cut 2 bases from V and 1 base from J, with 8 bases between. CDR3 length: 15 amino acids. CDR1 is ENHRY, CDR2 SYGVKD, per germline. CDR3: CAISEAHENTGELFF. In DNA form, the CDR3 reads TGTGCCATCAGTGAGGCTCATGAGAACACCGGGGAGCTGTTTTTT.

The genes are TRBV6-5 and TRBJ1-1; D perhaps matches TRBD1 (6 bases). From germline, CDR1 is MNHEY and CDR2 SVGAGI. V lost 6 bases, J lost 7 bases, and 15 bases lay in between. The CDR3 contains 13 residues. Here the CDR3 DNA reads TGTGCCAGCAGAGCTCCTAAGGGGGGTGAAGCTTTCTTT. It encodes CASRAPKGGEAFF.

This sequence joins TRBV30 and TRBJ1-1; no reliable D call. Germline CDR1 and CDR2: GTSNPN and SVGIG (reference sequence). This CDR3 comprises 12 residues. The V end was cut by 1 base, the J end by 8 bases, with 11 bases between. CDR3 DNA sequence: TGTGCCTGGAGTGCGTCATATGGGGAAGCTTTCTTT. Encoded protein: CAWSASYGEAFF.

This chain joins TRBV7-9 and TRBJ2-7; TRBD2 might be the D (6 bases). Looked up from germline, CDR1 is SEHNR and CDR2 is FQNEAQ (reference sequence). Trimming left V 0 bases short and J 3 bases short, with 12 bases between. The CDR3 has 15 amino acids. CDR3 sequence: CASSLANWRDYEQYF. The CDR3 coding sequence is TGTGCCAGCAGCTTAGCAAATTGGCGGGACTACGAGCAGTACTTC. Drawing the rest from reference TRBV7-9 and TRBJ2-7, the complete variable domain is DTGVSQNPRHKITKRGQNVTFRCDPISEHNRLYWYRQTLGQGPEFLTYFQNEAQLEKSRLLSDRFSAERPKGSFSTLEIQRTEQGDSAMYLCASSLANWRDYEQYFGPGTRLTVT.

The gene calls are TRBV5-4 and TRBJ2-7, with 7 bases aligning to TRBD2. The V and J ends lost 4 bases and 0 bases, in that order; junction bases with no gene match: 7. The CDR3 contains 15 residues. Looked up from germline, CDR1 is SGHNT and CDR2 is YYREEE (reference sequence). The CDR3 DNA sequence: TGTGCCAGCAGCCCTGGCGGCGGGAGCTCCTACGAGCAGTACTTC. It yields the protein CASSPGGGSSYEQYF.

A few counts support this clone. The gene calls are TRBV13 and TRBJ1-1; perhaps TRBD1 as D (6 bases). CDR1 is PRHDT and CDR2 is FYEKMQ in the germline V gene (reference sequence). V was pared by 1 base and J by 6 bases, with 33 bases between. This CDR3 region has 21 residues. The CDR3 DNA reads as TGTGCCAGCAGCTTAGCTTTAAAAGGAAGAGGTGTCGGGACATCGACGGCTGAAGCTTTCTTT. It codes for CASSLALKGRGVGTSTAEAFF.

This clone was seen once. The V and J genes are TRBV28 and TRBJ1-2, with D maybe TRBD1 (6 bases). The CDR3 covers 12 residues. With 8 bases removed from V and 4 bases from J, the gap between germline ends came to 11 bases. Germline CDR1 is MDHEN and CDR2 is SYDVKM. CDR3 sequence: CASGGARYGYTF. The CDR3 region has the DNA TGTGCCAGCGGGGGGGCCCGCTATGGCTACACCTTC.

The chain carries TRBV6-1 and TRBJ2-1, with 12 bases lining up with TRBD2. This CDR3 has 15 residues. Looked up from germline, CDR1 is MNHNS and CDR2 is SASEGT. The trim removed 3 bases at V and 3 bases at J, leaving 0 bases unmatched. The CDR3 DNA sequence: TGTGCCAGCAGTGAGGGACTAGCGGGCTACAATGAGCAGTTCTTC. Protein sequence: CASSEGLAGYNEQFF.

The J gene is TRBJ2-2, the V gene TRBV7-2; D is perhaps TRBD2 (5 bases). V was cut by 5 bases and J by 6 bases, with 13 bases left in between. CDR3 size: 14 residues. The germline gives CDR1 SGHTA, CDR2 FQGNSA. CDR3 coding DNA: TGTGCCAGCAGCGCAGGACTGTACTCCGGGGAGCTGTTTTTT. Translating it yields CASSAGLYSGELFF.

This chain connects TRBV6-5 to TRBJ1-5, with unresolved D. The V gene's germline CDR1 is MNHEY and CDR2 SVGAGI. Trimming left V 3 bases short and J 5 bases short, with 8 bases between. The CDR3 is 13 amino acids. The CDR3 loop is CASSYGIDQPQHF. CDR3 sequence (DNA): TGTGCCAGCAGTTATGGGATTGATCAGCCCCAGCATTTT.

This sequence joins TRBV14 and TRBJ2-4; possibly TRBD1 or TRBD2 for D (5 bases each). The V and J ends lost 5 bases and 4 bases respectively, with 15 bases between them. The CDR3 is 15 amino acids. Germline-derived CDR1 and CDR2 are SGHDN and FVKESK. The DNA for the CDR3 is TGTGCCAGCAGCGAAACCGGGACGTCGAAAAACATTCAGTACTTC. Protein: CASSETGTSKNIQYF.

The chain is built from TRBV7-8 and TRBJ2-7; TRBD2 might be the D (6 bases). Germline-derived CDR1 and CDR2 are SGHVS and FQNEAQ. The CDR3 loop spans 17 amino acids. V was pared by 3 bases and J by 2 bases, with 20 bases between. Written as DNA, the CDR3 is TGTGCCAGCAGCTTTGGAGTTCTAGCGACAAATACCTACGAGCAGTACTTC. Amino acids: CASSFGVLATNTYEQYF.

CDR3 in amino acids: CASSLKVEQFF. DNA of the CDR3: TGTGCCAGCAGCTTAAAAGTCGAGCAGTTCTTC. This rearrangement joins TRBV7-9 to TRBJ2-1; D not resolved. V was clipped by 2 bases and J by 10 bases, with 6 bases between them. The CDR3 sequence is 11 residues long. In germline, CDR1 is SEHNR, CDR2 FQNEAQ (reference sequence).

The rearrangement uses TRBV14 and TRBJ2-1; 11 bases fit TRBD2. The germline V gene encodes CDR1 SGHDN and CDR2 FVKESK. Losses at the gene ends were 3 bases for V and 0 bases for J; bases not matched to a gene: 16. This CDR3 comprises 21 residues. CDR3 DNA: TGTGCCAGCAGCCATTCAATCCTAGCGGGAGGTTTATCAAGCTCCTACAATGAGCAGTTCTTC. It encodes CASSHSILAGGLSSSYNEQFF.